This T cell receptor beta chain comes out of a study of T cell repertoires in cytomegalovirus infection. Only a few counts were recorded for this clonotype. Its cognate antigen is unknown. A single record per CDR3 protein comes from TCRdb applying MiXCR to the reads. The sample records nearly 550,000 distinct CDR3 sequences, approximately 15% being singletons. Whole-study findings and limits: Cumulative public TCR beta family frequency identified carriers of CMV plus the relevant HLA.

V gave up 1 base and J gave up 1 base, with 7 bases separating them. Per the germline V gene, CDR1 is MGHRA and CDR2 is YSYEKL. This CDR3 spans 14 amino acids. The clonotype originates from a human donor in good health (CMV status not recorded). Some clones in this sample may be carry-over from other donors' samples. Sequencing was carried out using CD8+ T cells from PBMCs. The V call is TRBV4-1, the J call TRBJ2-5; no firm D call. The CDR3 loop is CASSQADAQETQYF. The CDR3 DNA reads as TGCGCCAGCAGCCAAGCGGACGCCCAAGAGACCCAGTACTTC.